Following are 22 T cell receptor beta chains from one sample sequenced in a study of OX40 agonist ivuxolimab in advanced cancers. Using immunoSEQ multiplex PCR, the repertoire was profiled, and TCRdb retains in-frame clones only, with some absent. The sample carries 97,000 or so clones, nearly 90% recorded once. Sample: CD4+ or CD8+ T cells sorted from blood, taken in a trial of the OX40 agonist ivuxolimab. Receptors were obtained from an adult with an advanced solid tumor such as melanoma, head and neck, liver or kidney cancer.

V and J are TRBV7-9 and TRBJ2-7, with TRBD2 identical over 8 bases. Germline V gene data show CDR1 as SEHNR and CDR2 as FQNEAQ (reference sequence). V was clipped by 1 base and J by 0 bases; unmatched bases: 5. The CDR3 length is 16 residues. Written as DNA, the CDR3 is TGTGCCAGCAGCTTAGACGCGGGAGGTCCCTCCTACGAGCAGTACTTC. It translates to CASSLDAGGPSYEQYF.

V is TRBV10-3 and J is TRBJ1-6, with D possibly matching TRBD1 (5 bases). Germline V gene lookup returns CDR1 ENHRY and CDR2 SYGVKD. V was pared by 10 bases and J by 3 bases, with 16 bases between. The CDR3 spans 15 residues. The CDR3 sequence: CATRLGDDYNSPLHF. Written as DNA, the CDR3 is TGTGCCACCCGGTTAGGGGACGACTATAATTCACCCCTCCACTTT.

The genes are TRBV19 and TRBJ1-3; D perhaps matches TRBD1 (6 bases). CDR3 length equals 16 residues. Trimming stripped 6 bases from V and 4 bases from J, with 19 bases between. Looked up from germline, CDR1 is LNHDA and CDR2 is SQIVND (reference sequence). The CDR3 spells CASSRPQGMGGNTIYF. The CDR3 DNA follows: TGTGCCAGTAGCCGCCCACAGGGAATGGGAGGAAACACCATATATTTT.

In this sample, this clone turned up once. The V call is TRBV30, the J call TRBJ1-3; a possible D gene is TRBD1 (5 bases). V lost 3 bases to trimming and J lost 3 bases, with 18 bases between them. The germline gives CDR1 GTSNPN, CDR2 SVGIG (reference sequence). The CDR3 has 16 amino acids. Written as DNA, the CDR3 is TGTGCCTGGAGGAGTTACGGGACTCTGATTGGAAACACCATATATTTT. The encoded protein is CAWRSYGTLIGNTIYF.

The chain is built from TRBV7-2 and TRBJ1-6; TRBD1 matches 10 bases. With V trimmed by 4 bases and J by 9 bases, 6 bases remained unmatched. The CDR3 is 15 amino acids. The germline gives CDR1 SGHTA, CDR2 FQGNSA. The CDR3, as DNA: TGTGCCAGCAGCTCGTCCGGGACAGGGGCTTCACCCCTCCACTTT. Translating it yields CASSSSGTGASPLHF.

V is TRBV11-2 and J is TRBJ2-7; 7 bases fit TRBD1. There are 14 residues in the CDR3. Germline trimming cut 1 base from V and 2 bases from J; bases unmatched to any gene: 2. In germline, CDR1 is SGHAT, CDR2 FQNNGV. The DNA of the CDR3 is TGTGCCAGCAGCTTAGGTCAGGGGGCCTACGAGCAGTACTTC. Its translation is CASSLGQGAYEQYF.

DNA for the CDR3: TGCGCCAGCAGCCGACTCGCCCGGAATGAGCAGTTCTTC. Translated, it gives CASSRLARNEQFF. V and J are TRBV5-1 and TRBJ2-1; no clear D gene. The CDR3 consists of 13 residues. Germline V gene sequence: CDR1 SGHRS, CDR2 YFSETQ. V dropped 4 bases and J dropped 7 bases, with 12 bases sitting between them.

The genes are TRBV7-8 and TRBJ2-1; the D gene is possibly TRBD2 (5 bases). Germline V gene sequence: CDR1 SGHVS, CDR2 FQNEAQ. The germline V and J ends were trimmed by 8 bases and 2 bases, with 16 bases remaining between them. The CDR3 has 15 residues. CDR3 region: CASAATTGTYNEQFF. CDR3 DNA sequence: TGTGCCAGCGCCGCGACCACGGGGACCTACAATGAGCAGTTCTTC. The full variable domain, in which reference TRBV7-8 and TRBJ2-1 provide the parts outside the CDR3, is GAGVSQSPRYKVAKRGQDVALRCDPISGHVSLFWYQQALGQGPEFLTYFQNEAQLDKSGLPSDRFFAERPEGSVSTLKIQRTQQEDSAVYLCASAATTGTYNEQFFGPGTRLTVL.

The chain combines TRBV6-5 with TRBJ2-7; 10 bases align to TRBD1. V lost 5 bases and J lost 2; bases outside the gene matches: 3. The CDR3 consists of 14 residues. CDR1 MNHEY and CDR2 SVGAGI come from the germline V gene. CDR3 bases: TGTGCCAGCAGTCGACAGGGGGCCACCTACGAGCAGTACTTC. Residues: CASSRQGATYEQYF.

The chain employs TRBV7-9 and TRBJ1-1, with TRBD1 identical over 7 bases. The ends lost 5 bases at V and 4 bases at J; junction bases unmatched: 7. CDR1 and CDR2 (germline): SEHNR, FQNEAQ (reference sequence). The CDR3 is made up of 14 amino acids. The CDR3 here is CASSPDRVGTEAFF. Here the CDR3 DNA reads TGTGCCAGCAGCCCAGACAGGGTTGGCACTGAAGCTTTCTTT.

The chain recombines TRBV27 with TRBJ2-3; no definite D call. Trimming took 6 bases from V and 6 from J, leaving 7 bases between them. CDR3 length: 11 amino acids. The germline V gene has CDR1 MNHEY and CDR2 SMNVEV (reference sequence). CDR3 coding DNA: TGTGCCAGCAGAGCCGGGGATACGCAGTATTTT. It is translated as CASRAGDTQYF.

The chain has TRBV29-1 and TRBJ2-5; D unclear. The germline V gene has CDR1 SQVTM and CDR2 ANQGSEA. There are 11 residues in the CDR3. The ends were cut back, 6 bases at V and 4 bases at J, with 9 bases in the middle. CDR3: CSVGSTETQYF. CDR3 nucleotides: TGCAGCGTAGGATCCACAGAGACCCAGTACTTC.

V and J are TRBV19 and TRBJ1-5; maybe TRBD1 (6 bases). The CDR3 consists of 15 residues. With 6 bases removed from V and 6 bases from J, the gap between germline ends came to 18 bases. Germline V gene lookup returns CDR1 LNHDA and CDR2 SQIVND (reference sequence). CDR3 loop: CASRRTAPSSQPQHF. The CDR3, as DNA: TGTGCCAGTAGGCGGACAGCCCCGAGCTCTCAGCCCCAGCATTTT. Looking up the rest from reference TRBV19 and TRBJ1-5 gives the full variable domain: DGGITQSPKYLFRKEGQNVTLSCEQNLNHDAMYWYRQDPGQGLRLIYYSQIVNDFQKGDIAEGYSVSREKKESFPLTVTSAQKNPTAFYLCASRRTAPSSQPQHFGDGTRLSIL.

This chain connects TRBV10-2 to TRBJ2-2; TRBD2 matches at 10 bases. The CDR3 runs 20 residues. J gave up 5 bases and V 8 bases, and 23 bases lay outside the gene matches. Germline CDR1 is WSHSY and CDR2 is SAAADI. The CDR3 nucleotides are TGCGCCAGCGATCCCCAGACCCCCTCTCCGCCTAGCGGGAGTACCGGGGAGCTGTTTTTT. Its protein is CASDPQTPSPPSGSTGELFF.

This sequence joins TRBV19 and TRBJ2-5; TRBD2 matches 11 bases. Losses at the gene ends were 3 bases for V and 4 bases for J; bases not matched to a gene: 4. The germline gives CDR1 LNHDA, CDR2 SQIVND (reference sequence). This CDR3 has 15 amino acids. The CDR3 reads CASSIASGRLETQYF. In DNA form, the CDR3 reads TGTGCCAGTAGTATCGCTAGCGGGAGGCTAGAGACCCAGTACTTC.

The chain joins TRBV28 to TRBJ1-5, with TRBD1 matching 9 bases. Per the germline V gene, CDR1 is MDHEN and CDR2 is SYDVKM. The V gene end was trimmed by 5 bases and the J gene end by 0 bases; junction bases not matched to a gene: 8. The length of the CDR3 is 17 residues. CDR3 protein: CASSPGQGYDSNQPQHF. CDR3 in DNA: TGTGCCAGCAGTCCCGGACAGGGGTACGATAGCAATCAGCCCCAGCATTTT.

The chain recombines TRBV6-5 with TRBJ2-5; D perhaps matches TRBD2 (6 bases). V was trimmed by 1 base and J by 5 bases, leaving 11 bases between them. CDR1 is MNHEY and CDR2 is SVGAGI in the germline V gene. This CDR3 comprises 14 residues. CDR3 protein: CASSYWRGGETQYF. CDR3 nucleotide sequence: TGTGCCAGCAGTTACTGGCGGGGTGGGGAGACCCAGTACTTC.

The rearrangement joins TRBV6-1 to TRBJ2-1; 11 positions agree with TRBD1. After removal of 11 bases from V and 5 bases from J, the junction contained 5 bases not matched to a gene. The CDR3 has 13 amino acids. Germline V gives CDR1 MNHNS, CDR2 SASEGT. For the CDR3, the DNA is TGTGCCGCCCGGGACAGGGGGAACAATGAGCAGTTCTTC. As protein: CAARDRGNNEQFF.

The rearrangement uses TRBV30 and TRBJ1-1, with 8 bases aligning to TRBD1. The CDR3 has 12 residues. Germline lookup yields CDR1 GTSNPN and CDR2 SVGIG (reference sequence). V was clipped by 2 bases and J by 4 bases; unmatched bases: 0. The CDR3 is CAWSTGGTEAFF. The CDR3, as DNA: TGTGCCTGGAGTACAGGGGGCACTGAAGCTTTCTTT.

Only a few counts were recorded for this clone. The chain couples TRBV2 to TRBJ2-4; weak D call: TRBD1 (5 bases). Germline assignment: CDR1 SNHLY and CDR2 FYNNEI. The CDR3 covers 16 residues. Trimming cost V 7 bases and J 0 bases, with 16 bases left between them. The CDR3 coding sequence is TGTGCCAGCAAGGAGACAGACGAACTAGCCAAAAACATTCAGTACTTC. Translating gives CASKETDELAKNIQYF.

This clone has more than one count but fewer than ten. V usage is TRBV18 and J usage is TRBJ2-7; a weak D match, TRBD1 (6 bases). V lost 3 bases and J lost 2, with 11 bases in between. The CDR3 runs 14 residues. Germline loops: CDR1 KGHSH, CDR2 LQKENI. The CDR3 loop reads CASSPVQGTYEQYF. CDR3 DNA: TGTGCCAGCTCACCTGTACAGGGAACCTACGAGCAGTACTTC.

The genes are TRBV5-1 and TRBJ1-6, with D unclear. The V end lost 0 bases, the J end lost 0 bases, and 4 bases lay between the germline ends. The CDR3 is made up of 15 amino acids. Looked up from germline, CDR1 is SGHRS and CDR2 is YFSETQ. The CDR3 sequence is CASSLVSSYNSPLHF. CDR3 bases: TGCGCCAGCAGCTTGGTGAGCTCCTATAATTCACCCCTCCACTTT.